This T cell receptor (beta chain) was recovered during a study of OX40 agonist ivuxolimab in advanced cancers. Looking at the study overall: One hepatocellular carcinoma and two cutaneous melanoma patients partially responded. General study findings and limits: Clonal expansion by week 6 occurred in CD4+ and CD8+ blood T cells (at 0.1 to 3.0 mg/kg).

Note on this clone: The target antigen is unknown.

The junction had 6 bases not matched to a gene; V was cut back by 5 bases and J by 3 bases. The CDR3 loop spans 17 amino acids. Germline CDR1 reads SNHLY; CDR2 reads FYNNEI. The repertoire was sequenced with immunoSEQ multiplex PCR; TCRdb's copy has only in-frame clones and lacks some. This table holds roughly 99,000 clones, around 90% found once. The gene calls are TRBV2 and TRBJ2-1; 14 bases agree with TRBD2. This receptor was obtained from an adult with an advanced solid tumor such as melanoma, head and neck, liver or kidney cancer. Sequenced here: CD4+ or CD8+ T cells sorted from blood, sampled in a trial of the OX40 agonist ivuxolimab. CDR3 in amino acids: CASSIGLAGGSYNEQFF. In DNA, the CDR3 is TGTGCCAGCAGTATTGGACTAGCGGGAGGAAGCTACAATGAGCAGTTCTTC.